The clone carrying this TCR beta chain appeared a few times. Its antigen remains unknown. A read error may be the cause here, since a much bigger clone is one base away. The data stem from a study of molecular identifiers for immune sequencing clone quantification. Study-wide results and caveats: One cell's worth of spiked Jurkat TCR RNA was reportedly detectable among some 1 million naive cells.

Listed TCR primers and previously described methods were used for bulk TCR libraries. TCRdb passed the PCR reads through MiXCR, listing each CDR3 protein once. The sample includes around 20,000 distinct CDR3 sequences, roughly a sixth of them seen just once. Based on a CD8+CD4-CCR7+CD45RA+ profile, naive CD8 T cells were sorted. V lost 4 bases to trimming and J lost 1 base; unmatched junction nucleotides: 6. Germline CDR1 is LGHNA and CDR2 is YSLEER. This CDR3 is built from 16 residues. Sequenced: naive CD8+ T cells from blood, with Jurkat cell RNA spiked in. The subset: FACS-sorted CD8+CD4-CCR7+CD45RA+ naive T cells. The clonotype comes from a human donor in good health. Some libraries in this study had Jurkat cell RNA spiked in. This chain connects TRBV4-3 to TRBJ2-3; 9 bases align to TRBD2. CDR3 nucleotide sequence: TGCGCCAGCAGCCGGTGGACTAGCGAAGGCACAGATACGCAGTATTTT. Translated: CASSRWTSEGTDTQYF.